The 30 T cell receptor beta chains given below trace back to one sample, sequenced in a study of blood T cell repertoires in COVID-19. Some clones are missing from TCRdb's copy, which holds only in-frame ones; the method was immunoSEQ multiplex PCR. The sample consists of 150,000 or so clones, roughly 88% of them appearing once. Sequenced sample: peripheral blood. The receptors originated from a woman aged 60-70 years with COVID-19, enrolled during active disease.

The chain has TRBV5-4 and TRBJ2-1; D possibly corresponds to TRBD2 (6 bases). Trimming removed 0 bases at V and 1 base at J, with 8 bases between. The CDR3 has 15 residues. CDR1 and CDR2 from the germline V gene are SGHNT and YYREEE (reference sequence). CDR3 in amino acids: CASSLGTISYNEQFF. Here the CDR3 DNA reads TGTGCCAGCAGCTTGGGGACTATATCCTACAATGAGCAGTTCTTC.

This clone has only a few counts. Other DNA sequences in the same sample also yield this CDR3. V gene TRBV6-5 combines with J gene TRBJ2-7, with 7 bases fitting TRBD1. The CDR3 sequence is 14 residues long. Germline V gives CDR1 MNHEY, CDR2 SVGAGI. The V segment lost 6 bases and the J segment 0 bases; nucleotides outside the gene matches: 5. CDR3 bases: TGTGCCAGCAGCCGGACAGGAAGCTCCTACGAGCAGTACTTC. Protein product: CASSRTGSSYEQYF.

The chain carries TRBV27 and TRBJ2-3; 8 bases line up with TRBD2. J gave up 0 bases and V 5 bases, and 4 bases lay outside the gene matches. CDR3 length: 15 amino acids. Germline V gene sequence: CDR1 MNHEY, CDR2 SMNVEV (reference sequence). CDR3 amino acids: CASSPRGDSTDTQYF. CDR3 sequence (DNA): TGTGCCAGCAGTCCGCGGGGGGATAGCACAGATACGCAGTATTTT.

The rearrangement uses TRBV5-4 and TRBJ1-2; tentative D call: TRBD1 (6 bases). Trimming shortened V by 0 bases and J by 1 base, and 10 bases separated the two germline ends. The CDR3 is 15 amino acids. The germline V gene has CDR1 SGHNT and CDR2 YYREEE (reference sequence). CDR3 DNA: TGTGCCAGCAGCTTGGCAGGGGCGGGTAACTATGGCTACACCTTC. It is translated as CASSLAGAGNYGYTF.

The rearrangement uses TRBV7-9 and TRBJ2-3, with 11 bases fitting TRBD2. The V gene end was trimmed by 5 bases and the J gene end by 5 bases; junction bases not matched to a gene: 6. The CDR3 contains 15 residues. Germline CDR1 and CDR2: SEHNR and FQNEAQ (reference sequence). The CDR3 here is CASSLTSGGIDTQYF. The CDR3 coding sequence is TGTGCCAGCAGCCTTACTAGCGGGGGAATAGATACGCAGTATTTT. Filled out from reference TRBV7-9 and TRBJ2-3, the complete variable domain reads DTGVSQNPRHKITKRGQNVTFRCDPISEHNRLYWYRQTLGQGPEFLTYFQNEAQLEKSRLLSDRFSAERPKGSFSTLEIQRTEQGDSAMYLCASSLTSGGIDTQYFGPGTRLTVL.

The chain joins TRBV19 to TRBJ1-5; 8 bases align to TRBD1. J was trimmed by 7 bases and V by 4 bases; bases with no gene match: 3. CDR1 is LNHDA, CDR2 SQIVND, per germline (reference sequence). The CDR3 length is 13 residues. CDR3 in DNA: TGTGCCAGTAGTAGCGACAGGGGACAGCCCCAGCATTTT. This gives the protein CASSSDRGQPQHF.

The CDR3 loop is CASSERGAGREQYF. Here the CDR3 DNA reads TGTGCCAGCAGCGAGCGGGGCGCGGGGCGCGAGCAGTACTTC. V and J are TRBV13 and TRBJ2-7, with 7 bases lining up with TRBD2. This CDR3 has 14 residues. CDR1 is PRHDT, CDR2 FYEKMQ, per germline (reference sequence). With V trimmed by 5 bases and J by 6 bases, 10 bases remained unmatched.

The chain recombines TRBV5-6 with TRBJ1-1, with 8 bases identical to TRBD1. CDR3 size: 18 residues. The germline gives CDR1 SGHDT, CDR2 YYEEEE. Unmatched junction bases numbered 17, after V lost 4 bases and J lost 3 bases. This CDR3 is CASSLHSGTGFLDTEAFF. Here the CDR3 DNA reads TGTGCCAGCAGCCTACATTCCGGGACAGGTTTTCTCGACACTGAAGCTTTCTTT.

The V gene is TRBV30, the J gene TRBJ1-1; 8 bases are a match to TRBD1. Germline lookup yields CDR1 GTSNPN and CDR2 SVGIG (reference sequence). The trim removed 1 base at V and 4 bases at J, leaving 5 bases unmatched. This CDR3 contains 14 residues. This CDR3 reads CAWSDATGGTEAFF. DNA of the CDR3: TGTGCCTGGAGTGATGCAACAGGGGGCACTGAAGCTTTCTTT.

The chain couples TRBV11-2 to TRBJ2-1; 7 bases agree with TRBD1. The germline gives CDR1 SGHAT, CDR2 FQNNGV. With V trimmed by 1 base and J by 12 bases, 12 bases remained unmatched. The CDR3 is 15 amino acids. CDR3 protein: CASSLVPGGEFRQFF. In nucleotides, the CDR3 is TGTGCCAGCAGCTTAGTACCAGGGGGAGAGTTTAGGCAGTTCTTC.

The chain has TRBV5-1 and TRBJ2-1; 7 nucleotides agree with TRBD1. From germline, CDR1 is SGHRS and CDR2 YFSETQ. This CDR3 has 13 amino acids. The trim removed 6 bases at V and 6 bases at J, leaving 6 bases unmatched. CDR3 region: CASTETGTNEQFF. Written as DNA, the CDR3 is TGCGCCAGCACCGAGACAGGGACCAATGAGCAGTTCTTC.

The chain links TRBV19 to TRBJ1-5, with no clear D. Per the germline V gene, CDR1 is LNHDA and CDR2 is SQIVND (reference sequence). This CDR3 contains 14 residues. The V and J ends lost 7 bases and 4 bases respectively, with 14 bases between them. CDR3 in amino acids: CASTRTGRNQPQHF. The CDR3 nucleotides read TGTGCCAGTACCCGGACGGGAAGAAATCAGCCCCAGCATTTT. Filled out from reference TRBV19 and TRBJ1-5, the complete variable domain reads DGGITQSPKYLFRKEGQNVTLSCEQNLNHDAMYWYRQDPGQGLRLIYYSQIVNDFQKGDIAEGYSVSREKKESFPLTVTSAQKNPTAFYLCASTRTGRNQPQHFGDGTRLSIL.

The chain carries TRBV6-1 and TRBJ2-1; 11 bases line up with TRBD2. Germline V gives CDR1 MNHNS, CDR2 SASEGT. The CDR3 sequence is 17 residues long. V was clipped by 0 bases and J by 9 bases; unmatched bases: 10. CDR3 amino acids: CASSEALLAGGLGEQFF. CDR3 nucleotides: TGTGCCAGCAGTGAAGCGCTCCTAGCGGGGGGCCTGGGTGAGCAGTTCTTC.

The rearrangement joins TRBV19 to TRBJ1-1; D not certain. This CDR3 comprises 13 residues. Germline CDR1 is LNHDA and CDR2 is SQIVND (reference sequence). V lost 6 bases to trimming and J lost 5 bases, with 13 bases between them. The CDR3 DNA is TGTGCCAGTAGACCCCACGGTGTAACTGAAGCTTTCTTT. It yields the protein CASRPHGVTEAFF.

This chain joins TRBV5-1 and TRBJ1-2; 7 positions agree with TRBD1. V dropped 3 bases and J dropped 4; count of bases not matched to a gene: 6. The CDR3 spans 14 residues. Germline V gene lookup returns CDR1 SGHRS and CDR2 YFSETQ. The CDR3 is CASSSSGGSYGYTF. The CDR3 DNA reads as TGCGCCAGCAGCTCCTCAGGGGGTTCCTATGGCTACACCTTC.

The chain has TRBV29-1 and TRBJ1-2; maybe TRBD1 (5 bases). Germline CDR1 SQVTM, CDR2 ANQGSEA. CDR3 size: 12 residues. V shed 4 bases and J shed 8 bases, with 14 bases lying between them. The CDR3: CSVVLGPRGYTF. In DNA, the CDR3 is TGCAGCGTTGTTTTGGGGCCTCGGGGCTACACCTTC.

The chain links TRBV6-5 to TRBJ1-1; no clear D. CDR1 is MNHEY and CDR2 is SVGAGI in the germline V gene. The V and J ends lost 7 bases and 4 bases respectively, with 13 bases between them. CDR3 size: 13 residues. CDR3 bases: TGTGCCAGCAATACGTTCCCGGGCACTGAAGCTTTCTTT. Translated, it gives CASNTFPGTEAFF.

This sequence joins TRBV4-3 and TRBJ1-1; TRBD1 aligns across 10 bases. V was pared by 0 bases and J by 3 bases, with 10 bases of the junction left unmatched. CDR1 and CDR2 from the germline V gene are LGHNA and YSLEER. The CDR3 contains 18 residues. CDR3 loop: CASSQEDRGQVMDTEAFF. The CDR3 DNA reads TGCGCCAGCAGCCAAGAAGACAGGGGGCAAGTTATGGACACTGAAGCTTTCTTT.

This sequence joins TRBV5-6 and TRBJ1-6; 7 bases map to TRBD1. The CDR3 loop spans 15 amino acids. Germline loops: CDR1 SGHDT, CDR2 YYEEEE. The trim removed 0 bases at V and 5 bases at J, leaving 2 bases unmatched. CDR3 protein: CASSLDRGHNSPLHF. In nucleotides, the CDR3 is TGTGCCAGCAGCTTGGACAGGGGACATAATTCACCCCTCCACTTT.

CDR3 region: CASSLGPPVQGSTEAFF. The CDR3 DNA follows: TGTGCCAGCAGCTTAGGCCCACCGGTCCAGGGGTCCACTGAAGCTTTCTTT. The V gene is TRBV7-9, the J gene TRBJ1-1; D possibly corresponds to TRBD1 (6 bases). The germline V gene encodes CDR1 SEHNR and CDR2 FQNEAQ (reference sequence). Trimming took off 1 base at V and 4 bases at J, with 19 bases between the two ends. The CDR3 runs 17 residues.

The gene calls are TRBV6-1 and TRBJ2-4; D ambiguous. V was clipped by 3 bases and J by 3 bases, with 6 bases between them. Germline values: CDR1 MNHNS, CDR2 SASEGT. The CDR3 runs to 13 residues. The CDR3 nucleotides are TGTGCCAGCAGTGACGGAGACAAAAACATTCAGTACTTC. This translates into CASSDGDKNIQYF.

CDR3 region: CASSPTASQETQYF. CDR3 bases: TGTGCCAGCAGCCCGACAGCTAGCCAAGAGACCCAGTACTTC. This chain links TRBV3-1 (or the pseudogene TRBV3-2) with TRBJ2-5; a weak D match, TRBD1 (5 bases). V was pared by 4 bases and J by 1 base, with 10 bases between. The CDR3 contains 14 residues. Germline V gene sequence: CDR1 LGHDT, CDR2 YNNKEL (reference sequence).

A single count supports this clone. V gene TRBV7-9 combines with J gene TRBJ1-2; tentatively, D is TRBD1 (5 bases). CDR3 length: 15 amino acids. V lost 5 bases to trimming and J lost 6 bases, with 19 bases between them. Germline CDR1 and CDR2: SEHNR and FQNEAQ (reference sequence). CDR3 amino acids: CASSPRGVTGNGYTF. The CDR3 coding sequence is TGTGCCAGCAGCCCCCGGGGGGTCACAGGAAATGGCTACACCTTC. The whole variable domain, filled in from reference TRBV7-9 and TRBJ1-2, reads DTGVSQNPRHKITKRGQNVTFRCDPISEHNRLYWYRQTLGQGPEFLTYFQNEAQLEKSRLLSDRFSAERPKGSFSTLEIQRTEQGDSAMYLCASSPRGVTGNGYTFGSGTRLTVV.

This clone was found once. The chain has TRBV20-1 and TRBJ2-3; TRBD2 agrees at 13 bases. The V gene end was trimmed by 3 bases and the J gene end by 1 base; junction bases not matched to a gene: 7. Germline CDR1 reads DFQATT; CDR2 reads SNEGSKA (reference sequence). This CDR3 spans 17 amino acids. The CDR3 DNA is TGCAGTGCTAGTAAACTAGCGGGGGGGCCGGGCACAGATACGCAGTATTTT. Protein sequence: CSASKLAGGPGTDTQYF.

Details on this clone: This clone may be a read error of a much larger clone one base away. The same CDR3 can be traced to other DNA sequences in this sample. V gene TRBV2 combines with J gene TRBJ2-7; the D is unclear. V was cut by 5 bases and J by 3 bases, with 5 bases left in between. The CDR3 covers 11 residues. Germline V gene data show CDR1 as SNHLY and CDR2 as FYNNEI. CDR3 in amino acids: CASSPNYEQYF. Here the CDR3 DNA reads TGTGCCAGCAGTCCAAACTACGAGCAGTACTTC.

The V gene is TRBV10-3, the J gene TRBJ1-3; 7 bases align to TRBD1. CDR3 length: 15 residues. Germline V gives CDR1 ENHRY, CDR2 SYGVKD. V shed 2 bases and J 2 bases; nucleotides not matched to a gene: 3. This CDR3 is CAISEATGAGNTIYF. The CDR3 DNA follows: TGTGCCATCAGTGAGGCCACAGGGGCTGGAAACACCATATATTTT.

Here the CDR3 reads CASSLLGQGASNYGYTF. The CDR3 DNA sequence: TGCGCCAGCAGCTTGTTGGGGCAGGGCGCCTCTAACTATGGCTACACCTTC. This rearrangement joins TRBV5-1 to TRBJ1-2, with D perhaps TRBD1 (5 bases). Germline-derived CDR1 and CDR2 are SGHRS and YFSETQ. The ends were cut back, 1 base at V and 0 bases at J, with 16 bases in the middle. This CDR3 has 17 amino acids.

The V and J genes are TRBV4-1 and TRBJ1-6; D might be TRBD1 (6 bases). This CDR3 has 16 amino acids. The germline V and J ends were trimmed by 1 base and 10 bases, with 17 bases remaining between them. Germline V gives CDR1 MGHRA, CDR2 YSYEKL. CDR3 amino acids: CASSQARATGRSPLHF. DNA of the CDR3: TGCGCCAGCAGCCAAGCAAGGGCGACAGGAAGGTCACCCCTCCACTTT.

The chain links TRBV19 to TRBJ2-1, with D possibly TRBD2 on 5 matching bases. Per germline, CDR1 LNHDA and CDR2 SQIVND (reference sequence). CDR3 length equals 14 residues. V was clipped by 7 bases and J by 0 bases, with 10 bases between them. The CDR3: CASTSGDSYNEQFF. CDR3 in DNA: TGTGCCAGTACAAGCGGTGACTCCTACAATGAGCAGTTCTTC.

The gene calls are TRBV9 and TRBJ1-6; possibly TRBD1 for D (5 bases). Germline assignment: CDR1 SGDLS and CDR2 YYNGEE. V was pared by 1 base and J by 0 bases, with 14 bases between. The CDR3 is 18 amino acids. CDR3 protein: CASSVFPGISSYNSPLHF. The CDR3 coding sequence is TGTGCCAGCAGCGTATTTCCAGGGATTAGCTCCTATAATTCACCCCTCCACTTT.